A selection of T cell receptor beta chains follows, all from one sample in a study of blood T cell repertoires in COVID-19. Here immunoSEQ multiplex PCR was the method, and the copy in TCRdb shows in-frame clones only, minus some. The sample lists 170,000 or so clones, roughly 84% occurring once. Sequencing used PBMCs or T cells enriched from blood (not recorded which). The source of these receptors is a woman in her forties or fifties who had recovered from COVID-19. The CDR3 runs from the conserved cysteine through the conserved F or W.

v_call | cdr3_aa
TRBV24-1 | CATSDPTRYQETQYF
TRBV11-2 | CASSLALTPGTQYF
TRBV11-2 | CASSLLNYGYTF
TRBV5-1 | CASSLSSGNTIYF
TRBV6-1 | CASSDRGDANTGELFF
TRBV11-2 | CASSLDGRAGNTIYF
TRBV4-1 | CASSQPTSGIETQYF
TRBV5-4 | CASSGQGHEKLFF
TRBV6-2/TRBV6-3 | CASSYTRARGFNEQFF
TRBV12-5 | CASGLDLGTGRETQYF
TRBV5-1 | CASSYGDSGANVLTF
TRBV11-3 | CASSLGVRLLNTGELFF
TRBV19 | CASSVWTGTGTTEAFF
TRBV7-2 | CASSFNSLAKNIQYF
TRBV30 | CAWSRRDRGLRSGTGELFF
TRBV6-2/TRBV6-3 | CASSYLRDTQYF
TRBV12-5 | CASGQGSFATDTQYF
TRBV4-2 | CASSQVLSRGASDTIYF